This T cell receptor (beta chain) comes out of a study of T-cell memory formation after mild COVID-19. Study-wide findings and caveats: Day 37-peaking second-wave clones had unconfirmed SARS-CoV-2 specificity. Cross-reactive memory seemingly joined, as some responding clones were found in pre-infection memory.

The junction had 7 bases not matched to a gene; V was cut back by 4 bases and J by 1 base. The CDR3 contains 16 residues. Via MiXCR, TCRdb re-called the 5' RACE reads, giving one row per CDR3 protein. The profile shows 100,000 or so distinct CDR3 sequences, 8.5% to 14% of them singletons. This clonotype has just a few counts. Its target is not known. V is TRBV12-3 or TRBV12-4 and J is TRBJ2-5, with 9 nucleotides matching TRBD2. The sequenced material came from PBMCs or a T cell subset sorted from them (not recorded which). The source of this sequence is a young man who had mild COVID-19 (a few samples of this study predate the infection). Cell type and time point are not known. CDR3 in amino acids: CASSSPVTSGQETQYF. CDR3 DNA: TGTGCCAGCAGTTCGCCCGTGACTAGCGGCCAAGAGACCCAGTACTTC.